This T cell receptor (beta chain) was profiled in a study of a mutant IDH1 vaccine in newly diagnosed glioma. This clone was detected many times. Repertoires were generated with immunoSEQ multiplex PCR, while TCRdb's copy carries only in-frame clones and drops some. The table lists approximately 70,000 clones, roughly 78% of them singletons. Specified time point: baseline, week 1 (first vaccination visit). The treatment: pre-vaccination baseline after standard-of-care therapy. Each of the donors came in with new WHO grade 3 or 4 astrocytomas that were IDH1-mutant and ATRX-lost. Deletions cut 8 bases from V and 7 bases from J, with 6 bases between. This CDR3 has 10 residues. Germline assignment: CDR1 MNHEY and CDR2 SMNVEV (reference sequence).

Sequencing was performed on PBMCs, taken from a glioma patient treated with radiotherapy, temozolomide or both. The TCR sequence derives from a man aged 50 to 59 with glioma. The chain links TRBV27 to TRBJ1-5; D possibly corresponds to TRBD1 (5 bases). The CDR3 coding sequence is TGTGCCAGCGGGGCACAGCCCCAGCATTTT. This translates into CASGAQPQHF.